Described below is a single T cell receptor beta chain sequence and its context. Between the trimmed V and J ends, which lost 4 bases and 3 bases, there was a span of 19 bases. The CDR3 extends over 16 amino acids. Looked up from germline, CDR1 is SQVTM and CDR2 is ANQGSEA. This sample was taken from a study of blood T cell repertoires in COVID-19. Turning to the study itself: Both acute and convalescent COVID-19 samples were obtained from the United States, Italy and Spain. Sources were T cells, B-cell-depleted T cells, or PBMCs; the material itself was cDNA or gDNA.

Per the study methods: By means of reference gene primer amplification, nucleated cell counts were estimated. Profiled with immunoSEQ multiplex PCR; TCRdb holds only in-frame clones, not every one. The V and J calls and clone size are taken from that table; D and trimming were inferred from the DNA. This sample has 300,000 to 450,000 clones, with around 87% found just once. Adults between about 18 and 89 years of age took part from some 25 US areas. Sequenced input: PBMCs or T cells enriched from blood (not recorded which). This receptor was obtained from a man aged 35 to 55 in a cohort exposed to, infected with or recovered from COVID-19 (not recorded which). This chain joins TRBV29-1 and TRBJ1-5; D is possibly TRBD1 (6 bases). The CDR3 sequence: CSVVVGQGSPNQPQHF. The CDR3 region has the DNA TGCAGCGTTGTGGTTGGGCAGGGGAGTCCCAATCAGCCCCAGCATTTT.